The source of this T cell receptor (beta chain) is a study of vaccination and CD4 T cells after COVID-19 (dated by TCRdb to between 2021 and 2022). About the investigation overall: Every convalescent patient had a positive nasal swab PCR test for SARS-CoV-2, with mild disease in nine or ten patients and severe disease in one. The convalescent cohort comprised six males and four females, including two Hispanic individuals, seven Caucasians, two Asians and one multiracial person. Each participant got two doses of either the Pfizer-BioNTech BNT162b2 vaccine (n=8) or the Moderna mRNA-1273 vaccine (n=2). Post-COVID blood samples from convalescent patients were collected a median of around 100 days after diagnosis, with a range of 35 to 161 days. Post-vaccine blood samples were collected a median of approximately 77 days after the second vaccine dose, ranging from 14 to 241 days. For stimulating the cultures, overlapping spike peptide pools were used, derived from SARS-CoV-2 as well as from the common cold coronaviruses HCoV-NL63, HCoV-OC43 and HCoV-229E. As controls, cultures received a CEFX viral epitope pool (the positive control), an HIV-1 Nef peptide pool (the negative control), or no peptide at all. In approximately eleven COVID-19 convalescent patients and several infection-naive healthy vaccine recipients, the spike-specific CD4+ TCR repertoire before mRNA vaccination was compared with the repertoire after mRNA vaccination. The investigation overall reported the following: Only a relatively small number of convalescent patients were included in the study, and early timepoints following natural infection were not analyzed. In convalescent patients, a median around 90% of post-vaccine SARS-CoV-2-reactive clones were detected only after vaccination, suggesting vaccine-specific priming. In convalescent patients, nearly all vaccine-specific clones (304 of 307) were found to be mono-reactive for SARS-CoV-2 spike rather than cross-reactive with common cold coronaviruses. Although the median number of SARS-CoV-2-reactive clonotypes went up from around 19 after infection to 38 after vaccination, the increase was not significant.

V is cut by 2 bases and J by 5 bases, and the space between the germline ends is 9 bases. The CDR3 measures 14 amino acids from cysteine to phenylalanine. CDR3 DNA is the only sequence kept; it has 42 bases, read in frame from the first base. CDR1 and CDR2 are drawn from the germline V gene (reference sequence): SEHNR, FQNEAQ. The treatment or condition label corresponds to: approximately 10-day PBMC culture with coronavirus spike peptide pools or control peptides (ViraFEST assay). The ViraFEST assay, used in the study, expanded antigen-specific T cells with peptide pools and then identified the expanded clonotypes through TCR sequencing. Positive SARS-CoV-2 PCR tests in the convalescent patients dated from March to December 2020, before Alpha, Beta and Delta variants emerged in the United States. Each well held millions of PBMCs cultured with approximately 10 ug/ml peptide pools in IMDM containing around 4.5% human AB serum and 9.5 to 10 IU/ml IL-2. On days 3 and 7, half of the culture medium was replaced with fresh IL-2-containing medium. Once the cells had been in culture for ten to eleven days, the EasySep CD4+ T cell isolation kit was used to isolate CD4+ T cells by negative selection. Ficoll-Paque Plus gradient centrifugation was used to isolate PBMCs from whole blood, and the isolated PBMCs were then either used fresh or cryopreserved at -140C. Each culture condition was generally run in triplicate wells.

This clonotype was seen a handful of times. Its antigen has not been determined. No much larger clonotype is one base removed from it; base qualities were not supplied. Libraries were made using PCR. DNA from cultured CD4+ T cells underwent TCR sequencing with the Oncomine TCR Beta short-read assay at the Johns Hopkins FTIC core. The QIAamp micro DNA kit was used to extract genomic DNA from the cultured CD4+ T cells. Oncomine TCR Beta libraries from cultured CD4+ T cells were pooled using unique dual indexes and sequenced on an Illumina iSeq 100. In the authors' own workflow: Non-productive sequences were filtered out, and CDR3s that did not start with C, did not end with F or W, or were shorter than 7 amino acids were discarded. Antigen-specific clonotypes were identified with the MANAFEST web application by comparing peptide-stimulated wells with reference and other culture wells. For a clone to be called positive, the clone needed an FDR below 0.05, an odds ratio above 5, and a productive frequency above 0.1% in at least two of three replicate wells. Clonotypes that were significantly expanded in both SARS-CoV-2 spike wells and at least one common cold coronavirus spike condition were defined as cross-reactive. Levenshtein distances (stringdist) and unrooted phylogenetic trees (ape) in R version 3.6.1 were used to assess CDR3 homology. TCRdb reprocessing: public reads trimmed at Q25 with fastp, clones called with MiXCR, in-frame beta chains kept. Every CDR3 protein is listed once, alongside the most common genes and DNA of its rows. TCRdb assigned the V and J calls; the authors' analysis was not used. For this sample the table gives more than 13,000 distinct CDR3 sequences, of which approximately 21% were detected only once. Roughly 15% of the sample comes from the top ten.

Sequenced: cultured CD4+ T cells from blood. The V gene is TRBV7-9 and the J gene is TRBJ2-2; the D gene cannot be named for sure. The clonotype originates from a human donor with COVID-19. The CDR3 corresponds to CASSLKAATGELFF. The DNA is TGTGCCAGCAGCTTAAAGGCAGCGACCGGGGAGCTGTTTTTT.